This TCR beta chain was observed in a study of T cells expressing NK-cell markers. Study overall: Sequencing covered eight donors, seven HCMV-seropositive and one seronegative.

This CDR3 spans 16 amino acids. Germline V gene sequence: CDR1 SGHRS, CDR2 YFSETQ. The authors generated TCR beta cDNA through 5'RACE template switching with UMIs. After re-calling the 5' RACE reads, TCRdb lists one entry per CDR3 protein, DNA absent. The specimen's table records about 410,000 distinct CDR3 sequences. Sequences were obtained from blood T cells: a sorted CD56 or NKG2C T cell subset, CD4+ or CD8+ T cells, or bulk PBMC T cells (not recorded which). This clonotype was obtained from a woman between 50 and 59 years old in good health. This sequence joins TRBV5-1 and TRBJ1-1; the D gene TCRdb calls, TRBD1, cannot be checked with no DNA. The CDR3 loop reads CASSLRQGVLNTEAFF. Supplemented by reference TRBV5-1 and TRBJ1-1, the full variable domain reads KAGVTQTPRYLIKTRGQQVTLSCSPISGHRSVSWYQQTPGQGLQFLFEYFSETQRNKGNFPGRFSGRQFSNSRSEMNVSTLELGDSALYLCASSLRQGVLNTEAFFGQGTRLTVV.